This TCR beta chain was recorded in a study of early T cells in non-severe SARS-CoV-2 infection. Study-level information: Unsorted whole-blood RNA was sequenced in bulk, leaving chains unpaired. Study results and limitations: The VDJdb matching leaned toward anti-spike CD8 responses and overlooked private and CD4 specificities.

Unique molecular identifiers tagged individual cDNA molecules. In TCRdb, the 5' RACE reads were re-called with MiXCR into one record per CDR3 protein. The sample holds approximately 79,000 distinct CDR3 sequences; approximately 13% are singletons and the top ten take about 6.1%. Germline V gene lookup returns CDR1 SEHNR and CDR2 FQNEAQ (reference sequence). This CDR3 region has 17 residues. Trimming cost V 2 bases and J 0 bases, with 17 bases left between them. Of note for this clonotype: Its antigen is not identified.

This chain connects TRBV7-9 to TRBJ2-7; D tentatively fits TRBD1 or TRBD2 (5 bases each). The material sequenced was whole blood. This TCR was recovered from an adult who was a healthcare worker with PCR-confirmed SARS-CoV-2 infection or an uninfected control (not recorded which). CDR3 sequence reads: CASSLSGGARHSYEQYF. The CDR3 DNA reads TGTGCCAGCAGCTTAAGCGGTGGGGCGAGGCACTCCTACGAGCAGTACTTC.